The 8 T cell receptor beta chains below all came from one sample that was sequenced in a study of cytomegalovirus exposure and HLA in healthy donors. Generated by immunoSEQ multiplex PCR, the TCRdb table keeps only in-frame clones and is missing some. The sample has tens of thousands of clones; about 95% are singletons. Specimen: PBMCs. These receptors came from a woman aged 18-29 years in good health and CMV-seronegative.

The genes are TRBV30 and TRBJ2-7, with 10 bases matching TRBD1. Trimming removed 6 bases from V and 4 bases from J; junction bases left unmatched: 9. CDR1 and CDR2 (germline): GTSNPN, SVGIG (reference sequence). This CDR3 comprises 14 residues. The CDR3: CACERTGGPYEQYF. DNA for the CDR3: TGTGCCTGCGAGCGGACAGGGGGGCCGTACGAGCAGTACTTC.

CDR3 protein: CAITGTDRGRLFF. CDR3 nucleotide sequence: TGTGCCATCACCGGGACGGACAGGGGGCGGTTATTCTTC. The rearrangement joins TRBV10-3 to TRBJ2-1; 11 bases line up with TRBD1. From germline, CDR1 is ENHRY and CDR2 SYGVKD. With V trimmed by 7 bases and J by 16 bases, 12 bases remained unmatched. The CDR3 is made up of 13 amino acids.

The chain has TRBV25-1 and TRBJ2-7; D is perhaps TRBD1 (5 bases). The length of the CDR3 is 14 residues. CDR1 is MGHDK and CDR2 is SYGVNS in the germline V gene. The V gene lost 3 bases and the J gene lost 3 bases, with 12 bases spanning the gap. CDR3 sequence reads: CASSDRSGLYEQYF. CDR3 bases: TGTGCCAGCAGTGACAGGTCAGGGCTCTACGAGCAGTACTTC.

The V gene is TRBV5-1, the J gene TRBJ2-1; TRBD2 agrees at 11 bases. Germline CDR1 is SGHRS and CDR2 is YFSETQ. J gave up 3 bases and V 5 bases, and 4 bases lay outside the gene matches. The CDR3 covers 15 residues. The CDR3 nucleotides are TGCGCCAGCAGGGGAGGGACTAGCGGCTACAATGAGCAGTTCTTC. Its protein product is CASRGGTSGYNEQFF. The full variable domain, in which reference TRBV5-1 and TRBJ2-1 provide the parts outside the CDR3, is KAGVTQTPRYLIKTRGQQVTLSCSPISGHRSVSWYQQTPGQGLQFLFEYFSETQRNKGNFPGRFSGRQFSNSRSEMNVSTLELGDSALYLCASRGGTSGYNEQFFGPGTRLTVL.

This chain joins TRBV11-3 and TRBJ2-6; no clear D gene. From germline, CDR1 is SGHNT and CDR2 YENEEA. CDR3 length equals 15 residues. V was cut by 1 base and J by 0 bases, with 4 bases left in between. The CDR3 protein is CASSLAHSGANVLTF. DNA for the CDR3: TGTGCCAGCAGCTTAGCCCACTCTGGGGCCAACGTCCTGACTTTC.

This chain uses TRBV27 with TRBJ2-1, with D hard to call. Germline V gives CDR1 MNHEY, CDR2 SMNVEV (reference sequence). V was cut by 8 bases and J by 15 bases, with 17 bases left in between. CDR3 length equals 11 residues. The DNA of the CDR3 is TGTGCCAGCGGAGAAGGCGGAGACGGGTTCTTC. Amino acid sequence: CASGEGGDGFF.

This clone was seen only once. This chain uses TRBV2 with TRBJ1-4, with D possibly matching TRBD1 (6 bases). The V end lost 6 bases, the J end lost 8 bases, and 10 bases lay between the germline ends. Looked up from germline, CDR1 is SNHLY and CDR2 is FYNNEI. The CDR3 contains 12 residues. CDR3 loop: CASRGQGEKLFF. The CDR3 bases are TGTGCCAGCAGGGGGCAGGGGGAAAAACTGTTTTTT. The full variable domain, rest sourced from reference TRBV2 and TRBJ1-4, is EPEVTQTPSHQVTQMGQEVILRCVPISNHLYFYWYRQILGQKVEFLVSFYNNEISEKSEIFDDQFSVERPDGSNFTLKIRSTKLEDSAMYFCASRGQGEKLFFGSGTQLSVL.

The chain links TRBV6-1 to TRBJ2-5; 9 bases agree with TRBD2. The J call may be in error: the DNA end matches TRBJ2-7 better. Looked up from germline, CDR1 is MNHNS and CDR2 is SASEGT. This CDR3 has 15 residues. CDR3 sequence reads: CASSFTSGPSYEQYF. CDR3 DNA sequence: TGTGCCAGCAGTTTTACTAGCGGGCCCTCCTACGAGCAGTACTTC.